This is a list of T cell receptor beta chains from one sample in a study of blood T cell repertoires in COVID-19. Only in-frame clones appear in the TCRdb table, and some are missing; sequencing was by immunoSEQ multiplex PCR. The sample includes approximately 180,000 clones, 88% of them seen just once. The sample consisted of peripheral blood. The receptors originated from a human donor in a cohort sampled during active COVID-19. CDR3s include the opening cysteine and the closing phenylalanine or tryptophan. D genes are given only for firm matches. A row's size may be missing; if present it is once, few, many or a size class.

clone size,J gene,V gene,D gene,CDR3 DNA,CDR3 protein
.,TRBJ2-3,TRBV4-3,.,TGCGCCAGCAGCCAAGACGGCAGGCGACAGTATTTT,CASSQDGRRQYF
.,TRBJ1-1,TRBV11-2,TRBD1,TGTGCCAGCAGCTTAGGTTGGGCAGGGGGCACTGAAGCTTTCTTT,CASSLGWAGGTEAFF
.,TRBJ1-4,TRBV5-8,.,TGTGCCAGCAGCTCCGGGACATCAACTAATGAAAAACTGTTTTTT,CASSSGTSTNEKLFF
.,TRBJ1-2,TRBV24-1,.,TGTGCCACCAGTGATACCAGATGGGGGGGGCGACGCGGCTACACCTTC,CATSDTRWGGRRGYTF
.,TRBJ2-7,TRBV5-1,TRBD1,TGCGCCAGCAGCACTCCGAGGGGGCACGAGCAGTACTTC,CASSTPRGHEQYF
.,TRBJ2-7,TRBV21-1,.,TGTGCCAGCAGCAAAGGACTAGCGGGGGGGATCTCCTACGAGCAGTACTTC,CASSKGLAGGISYEQYF
.,TRBJ1-6,TRBV28,TRBD1,TGTGCCAGCAGTTTCCAGACAGGGCTACGGAATTCACCCCTCCACTTT,CASSFQTGLRNSPLHF
.,TRBJ1-5,TRBV19,TRBD1,TGTGCCAGTAGTACGAGGACAGGAAACAATCAGCCCCAGCATTTT,CASSTRTGNNQPQHF
.,TRBJ2-7,TRBV27,.,TGTGCCAGCAGTTTATCCCCAGGAAACTACGAGCAGTACTTC,CASSLSPGNYEQYF
few,TRBJ1-1,TRBV11-3,.,TGTGCCAGCAGCTTAGAAGCGGGGACTGAAGCTTTCTTT,CASSLEAGTEAFF
.,TRBJ2-5,TRBV5-8,TRBD1,TGTGCCAGCAGCTTGATGGACAGGGCAGAGACCCAGTACTTC,CASSLMDRAETQYF
.,TRBJ2-1,TRBV7-2,TRBD2,TGTGCCAGCAGCTTACTAGCGGGCCAGGGGTATGAGCAGTTCTTC,CASSLLAGQGYEQFF
once,TRBJ1-4,TRBV27,.,TGTGCCAGCAGTTTAACGTCGGTCTTTACTGCAACTAATGAAAAACTGTTTTTT,CASSLTSVFTATNEKLFF
.,TRBJ1-4,TRBV7-2,.,TGTGCCTCCTCCGAGGGGGGGGTTCCTAATGAAAAACTGTTTTTT,CASSEGGVPNEKLFF
.,TRBJ1-2,TRBV30,TRBD1,TGTGCCTGGAGTATTGCAGGGGGATATGGCTACACCTTC,CAWSIAGGYGYTF
.,TRBJ1-6,TRBV5-1,.,TGCGCCAGCCGGGGGGGCAGAGATAATTCACCCCTCCACTTT,CASRGGRDNSPLHF
few,TRBJ1-3,TRBV4-2,.,TGTGCCAGCAGCCAAGAGGTTTGGGCCGGTGGAAACACCATATATTTT,CASSQEVWAGGNTIYF
.,TRBJ2-7,TRBV5-1,TRBD2,TGCGCCAGCAGCTTGGCCACTAGCGGGAGCTCCTACGAGCAGTACTTC,CASSLATSGSSYEQYF
.,TRBJ2-7,TRBV16,TRBD1,TGTGCCAGCAGCCAATCGATCGCAGGGGGCTTTGAGCAGTACTTC,CASSQSIAGGFEQYF
.,TRBJ2-7,TRBV20-1,.,TGCAGTGCTAGAGTCTACTACGAGCAGTACTTC,CSARVYYEQYF
.,TRBJ2-1,TRBV20-1,.,TGCAGTGCTAGTCACATAAACAATGAGCAGTTCTTC,CSASHINNEQFF
.,TRBJ2-1,TRBV4-1,TRBD1,TGCGCCAGCAGCCCAGGGACAGGGACTTCCTACAATGAGCAGTTCTTC,CASSPGTGTSYNEQFF
.,TRBJ2-2,TRBV9,.,TGTGCCAGCAGCGTTTTGGGCGGGACGAACACCGGGGAGCTGTTTTTT,CASSVLGGTNTGELFF
.,TRBJ2-1,TRBV5-1,TRBD1,TGCGCCAGCAGCCACGGAGTGGACAGGGGGCCCTACAATGAGCAGTTCTTC,CASSHGVDRGPYNEQFF
.,TRBJ1-1,TRBV27,.,TGTGCCAGCAGGAGACAACTCATGAACACTGAAGCTTTCTTT,CASRRQLMNTEAFF
.,TRBJ1-5,TRBV4-3,TRBD1,TGCGCCAGCAGCCAAGATTGGAGACAGGGGCACCAGCCCCAGCATTTT,CASSQDWRQGHQPQHF
.,TRBJ2-3,TRBV11-2,TRBD2,TGTGCCAGCAGCACTAGCGGCCGCACAGATACGCAGTATTTT,CASSTSGRTDTQYF
few,TRBJ1-6,TRBV11-2,TRBD1,TGTGCCAGCAGCCCCCAGGACAGGCTTTCACCCCTCCACTTT,CASSPQDRLSPLHF
.,TRBJ2-1,TRBV10-1,TRBD1,TGCGCCAGCAGTGGCCCCGGGACAGGGATAAATGAGCAGTTCTTC,CASSGPGTGINEQFF
.,TRBJ1-5,TRBV19,TRBD1,TGTGCCAGTAGTATCGGGACAGGGTTCGTAGTGGGGCCCCAGCATTTT,CASSIGTGFVVGPQHF
.,TRBJ2-7,TRBV30,.,TGTGCCTGGAGTGTAACAGGGATTCGGAATAGCTACGAGCAGTACTTC,CAWSVTGIRNSYEQYF
few,TRBJ2-7,TRBV28,.,TGTGCCAGCAGTTTAGTGGAGTACCCCGAGCAGTACTTC,CASSLVEYPEQYF
.,TRBJ2-3,TRBV5-6,.,TGTGCCAGCAGGGGATGGGCAGGGGGCACAGATACGCAGTATTTT,CASRGWAGGTDTQYF
.,TRBJ2-2,TRBV7-2,TRBD1,TGTGCCAGCAGCTTAGACGGGACAGGGGGCCGGGAGCTGTTTTTT,CASSLDGTGGRELFF
.,TRBJ2-3,TRBV19,TRBD1,TGTGCCAGTAGTATAGGACAGGGATTTGTCACAGATACGCAGTATTTT,CASSIGQGFVTDTQYF
.,TRBJ2-7,TRBV15,.,TGTGCCACCAGCAGAGAGTTTGGCGGATACGAGCAGTACTTC,CATSREFGGYEQYF
.,TRBJ2-1,TRBV6-2/TRBV6-3,TRBD2,TGTGCCAGCAGCCCCGGGGGGGGGAGGTCCTACAATGAGCAGTTCTTC,CASSPGGGRSYNEQFF
.,TRBJ2-1,TRBV5-1,TRBD2,TGCGCCAGCAGCTTGGGGGGGACTAGCGGCCTCAATGAGCAGTTCTTC,CASSLGGTSGLNEQFF
few,TRBJ2-1,TRBV2,.,TGTGCCAGCAGTGCCCCGGGGGTTGTGACTACGTTCTTC,CASSAPGVVTTFF
.,TRBJ1-4,TRBV9,.,TGTGCCAGCAGCAAAGAGGGGGCAACTAATGAAAAACTGTTTTTT,CASSKEGATNEKLFF
.,TRBJ2-7,TRBV15,.,TGTGCCACCAGCCGGGACACCGGCTCCTACGAGCAGTACTTC,CATSRDTGSYEQYF
.,TRBJ1-2,TRBV4-1,.,TGCGCCAGCAGCCTAACCGTCGGGACACTTTCCAACTATGGCTACACCTTC,CASSLTVGTLSNYGYTF
.,TRBJ2-3,TRBV28,TRBD2,TGTGCCAGCAGCCTGAGATTAGCGGGGGCTAGCACAGATACGCAGTATTTT,CASSLRLAGASTDTQYF
.,TRBJ1-2,TRBV9,.,TGTGCCAGCAGCACCAGCTTATACAGGGCGTTCGGCTACACCTTC,CASSTSLYRAFGYTF
.,TRBJ2-7,TRBV7-9,.,TGTGCCAGCAGCTTAGGGAGCTACGAGCAGTACTTC,CASSLGSYEQYF
.,TRBJ1-2,TRBV9,.,TGTGCCAGCAGCGTAGATGGGGTGGCGGGCGATGGCTACACCTTC,CASSVDGVAGDGYTF
.,TRBJ2-7,TRBV3-1/TRBV3-2,TRBD2,TGTGCCAGCAGCCCTAGCGGGGGGTCCTACGAGCAGTACTTC,CASSPSGGSYEQYF
.,TRBJ1-1,TRBV7-9,.,TGTGCCAGCAGGGATGGACAGCTTAACACTGAAGCTTTCTTT,CASRDGQLNTEAFF
.,TRBJ1-5,TRBV19,.,TGTGCCAGTAGTACGACAGGACAGAATCAGCCCCAGCATTTT,CASSTTGQNQPQHF
.,TRBJ1-4,TRBV5-1,.,TGCGCCAGCAGCTTGGCCGCTGGGGGGGCGGCAAAACTGTTTTTT,CASSLAAGGAAKLFF
few,TRBJ2-5,TRBV6-2/TRBV6-3,TRBD2,TGTGCCAGCAGTTACAAGCCTAGCGGGAGAAGGGGCCAAGAGACCCAGTACTTC,CASSYKPSGRRGQETQYF
.,TRBJ2-3,TRBV27,TRBD2,TGTGCCAGCAGTTTACTGGGACTAGCGGGAGATTCAACAGATACGCAGTATTTT,CASSLLGLAGDSTDTQYF
.,TRBJ2-7,TRBV7-6,.,TGTGCCAGCAGCCCCCTGGTCAGACGGAGCTCCTACGAGCAGTACTTC,CASSPLVRRSSYEQYF